This TCR beta chain was found in a study of blood T cell repertoires in COVID-19. Turning to the study itself: Samples came from the United States, Italy and Spain, spanning acute and convalescent COVID-19. The analysed material was cDNA or gDNA that came from T cells, B-cell-depleted T cells, or PBMCs.

V was pared by 2 bases and J by 0 bases, with 3 bases of the junction left unmatched. Germline lookup yields CDR1 SGHRS and CDR2 YFSETQ. This CDR3 spans 15 amino acids. Authors' methods: It was from reference gene primer amplification that nucleated cell counts were estimated. Assay used: immunoSEQ multiplex PCR; TCRdb lists only in-frame clones, some missing. Clonal size and the V and J genes are those of that table, whereas D and trimming came from the DNA. The table records about 250,000 clones, roughly four fifths of them present only once. The receptor was isolated from a woman between 65 and 79 years old with acute or convalescent COVID-19. Source material: peripheral blood. The chain combines TRBV5-1 with TRBJ2-3; 7 bases are shared with TRBD2. The CDR3 reads CASSLSGESTDTQYF. For the CDR3, the DNA is TGCGCCAGCAGCTTAAGCGGGGAAAGCACAGATACGCAGTATTTT.